This entry lists 21 T cell receptor beta chains sequenced from one sample in a study of blood T cell repertoires in COVID-19. Clones were read by immunoSEQ multiplex PCR, and TCRdb kept only the in-frame ones, dropping some. The sample consists of 280,000 or so clones, about 85% of them appearing once. Sequencing input: peripheral blood. These receptors originate from a human donor in a cohort sampled during active COVID-19.

This chain connects TRBV12-5 to TRBJ2-3; weak D call: TRBD1 (5 bases). Per germline, CDR1 LGHNT and CDR2 FRNRAP. V was pared by 5 bases and J by 2 bases, with 14 bases between. There are 15 residues in the CDR3. This CDR3 reads CASGTRVGATDTQYF. The CDR3, as DNA: TGTGCTAGTGGTACCCGGGTAGGGGCCACAGATACGCAGTATTTT.

The chain combines TRBV28 with TRBJ2-3; no definite D call. The CDR3 runs to 14 residues. With 7 bases removed from V and 1 base from J, the gap between germline ends came to 12 bases. Germline V CDR1 and CDR2: MDHEN, SYDVKM. The CDR3 spells CASIAQDRTDTQYF. The CDR3 nucleotides are TGTGCCAGCATCGCTCAGGATCGCACAGATACGCAGTATTTT.

This clone was seen once. The rearrangement links TRBV18 to TRBJ2-7, with D hard to call. Per germline, CDR1 KGHSH and CDR2 LQKENI. The CDR3 has 14 amino acids. Trimming removed 2 bases at V and 6 bases at J, with 14 bases between. Written as DNA, the CDR3 is TGTGCCAGCTCACCAAGGTCCGATGGGCTCGAGCAGTACTTC. Its translation: CASSPRSDGLEQYF. Variable domain in full (rest from reference TRBV18 and TRBJ2-7): NAGVMQNPRHLVRRRGQEARLRCSPMKGHSHVYWYRQLPEEGLKFMVYLQKENIIDESGMPKERFSAEFPKEGPSILRIQQVVRGDSAAYFCASSPRSDGLEQYFGPGTRLTVT.

The V and J genes are TRBV6-5 and TRBJ2-7; 8 bases fit TRBD2. V shed 6 bases and J 1 base; nucleotides not matched to a gene: 8. The CDR3 runs to 15 residues. Germline-derived CDR1 and CDR2 are MNHEY and SVGAGI. CDR3 nucleotide sequence: TGTGCCAGCAGCGTGGGACTAGATGGTTCCTACGAGCAGTACTTC. Translation gives CASSVGLDGSYEQYF.

This clone was observed a handful of times. V is TRBV25-1 and J is TRBJ2-1; 9 bases fit TRBD2. The CDR3 runs to 15 residues. Germline V gene sequence: CDR1 MGHDK, CDR2 SYGVNS. V lost 5 bases to trimming and J lost 2 bases; unmatched junction nucleotides: 4. CDR3 sequence: CASSIPSGAYNEQFF. The CDR3 nucleotides are TGTGCCAGCAGTATCCCTAGCGGGGCCTACAATGAGCAGTTCTTC.

The rearrangement joins TRBV7-2 to TRBJ1-1; D is undetermined. Germline V CDR1 and CDR2: SGHTA, FQGNSA. This CDR3 contains 14 residues. The V gene lost 1 base and the J gene lost 0 bases, with 6 bases spanning the gap. Here the CDR3 reads CASSLGLLNTEAFF. CDR3 DNA sequence: TGTGCCAGCAGCTTAGGTTTATTGAACACTGAAGCTTTCTTT.

The chain employs TRBV12-3 or TRBV12-4 and TRBJ2-3; D may be TRBD1 (6 bases). The ends were cut back, 9 bases at V and 6 bases at J, with 16 bases in the middle. The CDR3 consists of 13 residues. As DNA, the CDR3 is TGTGCCAGTCAACAGGGTTCCCCCGATACGCAGTATTTT. Protein sequence: CASQQGSPDTQYF.

The rearrangement joins TRBV2 to TRBJ2-2; tentative D call: TRBD1 (5 bases). CDR1 is SNHLY, CDR2 FYNNEI, per germline. Trimming took 5 bases from V and 8 from J, leaving 12 bases between them. The CDR3 loop spans 13 amino acids. The CDR3 nucleotides are TGTGCCAGCAGTTACCTCCCAGGGGGGGAGCTGTTTTTT. Translating it yields CASSYLPGGELFF.

This clone was seen ten or more times. The rearrangement links TRBV19 to TRBJ1-2, with D perhaps TRBD1 (5 bases). This CDR3 is built from 17 residues. Trimming left V 4 bases short and J 6 bases short, with 24 bases between. Germline CDR1 LNHDA, CDR2 SQIVND (reference sequence). This CDR3 is CASSSQANAIGHHGYTF. CDR3 nucleotide sequence: TGTGCCAGTAGTAGCCAAGCGAATGCGATTGGACACCATGGCTACACCTTC. The full variable domain, rest sourced from reference TRBV19 and TRBJ1-2, is DGGITQSPKYLFRKEGQNVTLSCEQNLNHDAMYWYRQDPGQGLRLIYYSQIVNDFQKGDIAEGYSVSREKKESFPLTVTSAQKNPTAFYLCASSSQANAIGHHGYTFGSGTRLTVV.

The chain recombines TRBV9 with TRBJ1-5; no reliable D call. The CDR3 sequence is 14 residues long. Trimming left V 0 bases short and J 2 bases short, with 6 bases between. Germline V gives CDR1 SGDLS, CDR2 YYNGEE. The DNA for the CDR3 is TGTGCCAGCAGCGTAGGCGGAGGCAATCAGCCCCAGCATTTT. Its protein is CASSVGGGNQPQHF.

V usage is TRBV6-5 and J usage is TRBJ1-6, with no clear D. Trimming shortened V by 8 bases and J by 9 bases, and 8 bases separated the two germline ends. Germline CDR1 is MNHEY and CDR2 is SVGAGI. This CDR3 spans 11 amino acids. The CDR3 sequence: CASVRSSPLHF. CDR3 nucleotide sequence: TGTGCCAGCGTGCGGAGTTCACCCCTCCACTTT.

The chain uses TRBV19 and TRBJ1-2; possible D gene TRBD1, 6 bases. Per germline, CDR1 LNHDA and CDR2 SQIVND (reference sequence). CDR3 length equals 12 residues. The V gene lost 7 bases and the J gene lost 8 bases, with 14 bases spanning the gap. This CDR3 reads CASTTGFGGYTF. The CDR3 DNA follows: TGTGCCAGTACCACAGGGTTCGGAGGCTACACCTTC. Supplemented by reference TRBV19 and TRBJ1-2, the full variable domain reads DGGITQSPKYLFRKEGQNVTLSCEQNLNHDAMYWYRQDPGQGLRLIYYSQIVNDFQKGDIAEGYSVSREKKESFPLTVTSAQKNPTAFYLCASTTGFGGYTFGSGTRLTVV.

This clone has just one count. The rearrangement joins TRBV2 to TRBJ2-1, with TRBD2 matching 8 bases. The CDR3 spans 14 residues. Germline lookup yields CDR1 SNHLY and CDR2 FYNNEI. V was clipped by 2 bases and J by 7 bases; unmatched bases: 4. The CDR3 is CASSERASGNEQFF. In DNA form, the CDR3 reads TGTGCCAGCAGTGAACGGGCTAGCGGGAATGAGCAGTTCTTC.

The CDR3 DNA sequence: TGTGCCAGCAGCCTTTGGACAGCGAATTCACCCCTCCACTTT. Translated, it gives CASSLWTANSPLHF. The chain is built from TRBV5-4 and TRBJ1-6; D possibly corresponds to TRBD1 (6 bases). V dropped 4 bases and J dropped 7 bases, with 12 bases sitting between them. The germline V gene has CDR1 SGHNT and CDR2 YYREEE (reference sequence). CDR3 length: 14 amino acids.

The chain joins TRBV6-2 or TRBV6-3 to TRBJ2-1; 7 positions agree with TRBD1. The CDR3 length is 13 residues. V dropped 0 bases and J dropped 14; count of bases not matched to a gene: 7. Per the germline V gene, CDR1 is MNHEY and CDR2 is SVGEGT. As DNA, the CDR3 is TGTGCCAGCAGTTACTCGACCGGGACAGAGGAGTTCTTC. Translated, it gives CASSYSTGTEEFF.

V usage is TRBV6-6 and J usage is TRBJ1-4; D might be TRBD1 (6 bases). This CDR3 region has 12 residues. Germline V gene lookup returns CDR1 MNHNY and CDR2 SVGAGI (reference sequence). V lost 7 bases, J lost 7 bases, and 10 bases lay in between. DNA of the CDR3: TGTGCCAGCAAGCAGGGGAGTGAAAAACTGTTTTTT. Residues: CASKQGSEKLFF.

The sample holds one count of this clone. J is TRBJ2-5 and V is TRBV14; weak D call: TRBD1 (6 bases). Trimming removed 5 bases from V and 5 bases from J, with 15 bases in between. This CDR3 comprises 14 residues. Germline CDR1 and CDR2: SGHDN and FVKESK. CDR3 protein: CASSFRQGYETQYF. The CDR3 nucleotides read TGTGCCAGCAGCTTTCGTCAGGGGTATGAGACCCAGTACTTC.

The rearrangement uses TRBV6-2 or TRBV6-3 and TRBJ2-2; D is perhaps TRBD2 (6 bases). In germline, CDR1 is MNHEY, CDR2 SVGEGT. The CDR3 totals 14 residues. V dropped 2 bases and J dropped 5 bases, with 9 bases sitting between them. CDR3 sequence: CASSYGTRTGELFF. The CDR3 DNA is TGTGCCAGCAGTTACGGGACTCGGACCGGGGAGCTGTTTTTT.

The rearrangement links TRBV7-2 to TRBJ2-7; 7 bases agree with TRBD1. The germline V gene has CDR1 SGHTA and CDR2 FQGNSA. The CDR3 runs 15 residues. V lost 2 bases to trimming and J lost 2 bases; unmatched junction nucleotides: 6. CDR3 DNA sequence: TGTGCCAGCAGCTTACTTCGGGACAGTACCTACGAGCAGTACTTC. Amino acid sequence: CASSLLRDSTYEQYF.

The rearrangement uses TRBV6-1 and TRBJ1-2, with TRBD1 matching 8 bases. This CDR3 region has 16 residues. The germline V gene has CDR1 MNHNS and CDR2 SASEGT. V lost 3 bases and J lost 1; bases outside the gene matches: 7. CDR3 DNA sequence: TGTGCCAGCAGTGAGTTCGGGACAGGACTTAACTATGGCTACACCTTC. Amino acid sequence: CASSEFGTGLNYGYTF.

The chain uses TRBV15 and TRBJ2-4; D ambiguous. CDR3 length: 11 amino acids. V shed 0 bases and J shed 13 bases, with 7 bases lying between them. Germline CDR1 LNHNV, CDR2 YYDKDF (reference sequence). The CDR3 DNA follows: TGTGCCACCAGCAGAGATACGCGGCAGTACTTC. Its protein is CATSRDTRQYF.